This is a list of T cell receptor beta chains from one sample in a study of preoperative IRX-2 immunotherapy in early breast cancer. The protocol was immunoSEQ multiplex PCR, while the TCRdb copy is restricted to in-frame clones and leaves out a portion. The sample contains 95,000 to 100,000 clones, roughly 88% of which appear only once. Sequencing used tumor tissue, obtained after IRX-2 immunotherapy. The origin of the receptors is a human donor with breast cancer. Both conserved end residues are part of each CDR3. D genes are given only for firm matches. Clone size is stated in some rows and not others, as once, few, many or a class when expanded.

j_call clone_size d_call v_call cdr3_aa cdr3_nt
TRBJ1-3 few NA TRBV12-5 CASGSSRDHSGNTIYF TGTGCTAGTGGTTCGTCCCGGGACCACTCTGGAAACACCATATATTTT
TRBJ1-4 NA TRBD1 TRBV30 CAWSVRRDRADEKLFF TGTGCCTGGAGTGTACGGCGGGACAGGGCGGATGAAAAACTGTTTTTT
TRBJ2-1 NA TRBD1 TRBV18 CASSPGTGAYNEQFF TGTGCCAGCTCTCCCGGGACAGGGGCCTACAATGAGCAGTTCTTC
TRBJ1-1 NA NA TRBV30 CAWSPSSEAFF TGTGCCTGGAGTCCGTCGTCTGAAGCTTTCTTT
TRBJ2-1 NA TRBD1 TRBV5-1 CASTQVTGQNEQFF TGCGCCAGCACTCAGGTGACAGGGCAAAATGAGCAGTTCTTC
TRBJ1-1 NA NA TRBV2 CATRQEALGGTEAFF TGTGCCACCAGACAGGAGGCCCTCGGAGGCACTGAAGCTTTCTTT
TRBJ1-1 NA TRBD1 TRBV28 CASRYSGTGAFF TGTGCCAGCAGGTACTCCGGGACAGGAGCTTTCTTT
TRBJ2-3 NA NA TRBV18 CASSPRTRGTNTQYF TGTGCCAGCTCACCACGAACTAGGGGCACAAATACGCAGTATTTT
TRBJ2-7 once NA TRBV19 CASSIDRRPYEQYF TGTGCCAGTAGTATAGATCGCAGACCCTACGAGCAGTACTTC
TRBJ2-1 few NA TRBV18 CASSQGQGPYNEQFF TGTGCCAGCTCCCAGGGGCAGGGCCCCTACAATGAGCAGTTCTTC
TRBJ2-3 NA TRBD2 TRBV5-1 CASSLAPGTSGKDTQYF TGCGCCAGCAGCTTGGCCCCCGGGACTAGCGGGAAGGATACGCAGTATTTT
TRBJ2-7 NA NA TRBV6-8 CASSYSGGGDYEQYF TGTGCCAGCAGTTACTCAGGGGGGGGCGACTACGAGCAGTACTTC
TRBJ2-6 once NA TRBV5-1 CASSLAGFSGTNVLTF TGCGCCAGCAGCTTGGCCGGGTTCTCTGGGACCAACGTCCTGACTTTC
TRBJ1-2 few NA TRBV28 CASSYGSVGYTF TGTGCCAGCAGTTACGGGTCGGTAGGCTACACCTTC
TRBJ1-5 NA TRBD1 TRBV18 CASSPTGAGQPQHF TGTGCCAGCTCACCCACAGGGGCGGGTCAGCCCCAGCATTTT
TRBJ2-7 NA TRBD1 TRBV5-1 CASSPGTGGSYEQYF TGCGCCAGCAGCCCCGGGACAGGGGGCTCCTACGAGCAGTACTTC
TRBJ1-5 NA NA TRBV19 CASRKDRDQPQHF TGTGCCAGTAGGAAAGACAGAGATCAGCCCCAGCATTTT
TRBJ2-1 NA TRBD2 TRBV29-1 CSAQAGGPGDEQFF TGCAGCGCACAAGCGGGGGGGCCTGGAGATGAGCAGTTCTTC
TRBJ1-3 NA NA TRBV6-8 CASSKRVLSSGNTIYF TGTGCCAGCAGCAAACGGGTTCTTTCCTCTGGAAACACCATATATTTT
TRBJ2-1 NA TRBD2 TRBV6-8 CASSKTSGRARYNEQFF TGTGCCAGCAGTAAAACTAGCGGGAGGGCAAGATACAATGAGCAGTTCTTC
TRBJ2-1 NA NA TRBV5-1 CASSLDRVSYNEQFF TGCGCCAGCAGCTTGGATAGGGTCTCCTACAATGAGCAGTTCTTC
TRBJ2-1 NA NA TRBV18 CASSPGLYNEQFF TGTGCCAGCTCGCCGGGCCTCTACAATGAGCAGTTCTTC
TRBJ2-1 once NA TRBV15 CATSVGGVSYNEQFF TGTGCCACCAGCGTAGGGGGGGTCTCCTACAATGAGCAGTTCTTC
TRBJ2-1 NA TRBD2 TRBV6-8 CASSGTSGKYNEQFF TGTGCCAGCAGCGGGACTAGCGGCAAGTACAATGAGCAGTTCTTC
TRBJ2-7 NA NA TRBV6-8 CASRDAAGGSGPYEQYF TGTGCCAGCAGGGACGCCGCCGGGGGAAGCGGGCCCTACGAGCAGTACTTC
TRBJ2-7 once TRBD1 TRBV19 CASSTGDRGHYEQYF TGTGCCAGTAGTACCGGGGACAGGGGTCATTACGAGCAGTACTTC
TRBJ1-4 NA TRBD1 TRBV6-8 CAIGDRGGEKLFF TGTGCCATCGGTGACAGGGGAGGCGAAAAACTGTTTTTT
TRBJ1-5 NA NA TRBV5-8 CASSQRGRGNQPQHF TGTGCCAGCAGCCAACGGGGGAGAGGCAATCAGCCCCAGCATTTT
TRBJ2-4 NA TRBD1 TRBV18 CASSLVGGLGKNIQYF TGTGCCAGCTCACTCGTAGGGGGCTTAGGCAAAAACATTCAGTACTTC
TRBJ2-2 few NA TRBV10-2 CASRGLALNTGELFF TGCGCCAGCAGGGGGCTAGCGTTAAACACCGGGGAGCTGTTTTTT
TRBJ2-5 NA NA TRBV6-8 CASSYSGHLETQYF TGTGCCAGCAGTTACTCAGGGCATTTGGAGACCCAGTACTTC
TRBJ2-5 once TRBD2 TRBV4-2 CASSLSAGGRPETQYF TGTGCCAGCAGCTTATCGGCGGGGGGTCGACCGGAGACCCAGTACTTC
TRBJ1-1 NA NA TRBV6-4 CASNDRVNTEAFF TGTGCCAGCAACGATCGGGTTAACACTGAAGCTTTCTTT
TRBJ1-5 NA NA TRBV6-7 CASSLPGTGSNQPQHF TGTGCCAGCAGCCTACCCGGGACGGGCAGCAATCAGCCCCAGCATTTT
TRBJ1-4 NA NA TRBV28 CASSPTGTPNEKLFF TGTGCCAGCAGTCCCACAGGTACTCCTAATGAAAAACTGTTTTTT
TRBJ2-1 NA NA TRBV28 CASSFMSTDEQFF TGTGCCAGCAGTTTCATGTCGACGGATGAGCAGTTCTTC
TRBJ2-1 NA TRBD2 TRBV5-1 CASVSGTSGYNEQFF TGCGCCAGCGTTTCCGGGACTAGCGGATACAATGAGCAGTTCTTC
TRBJ2-1 NA TRBD2 TRBV5-5 CASSLSGTPYNEQFF TGTGCCAGCAGCTTGAGCGGGACTCCGTACAATGAGCAGTTCTTC
TRBJ2-3 NA NA TRBV5-1 CASSLEQPTDTQYF TGCGCCAGCAGCTTGGAGCAACCCACAGATACGCAGTATTTT
TRBJ1-2 few TRBD1 TRBV6-8 CASSSAGGGYGYTF TGTGCCAGCAGTTCGGCAGGGGGCGGCTATGGCTACACCTTC
TRBJ1-4 NA NA TRBV5-2 CASSAGAAPNEKLFF TGTGCCAGCAGCGCGGGTGCGGCGCCTAATGAAAAACTGTTTTTT
TRBJ2-7 NA TRBD2 TRBV19 CASTPAGGDYEQYF TGTGCCAGTACCCCAGCGGGGGGAGACTACGAGCAGTACTTC
TRBJ2-3 NA NA TRBV11-1 CASSRPGGTDTQYF TGTGCCAGCAGCCGCCCCGGGGGAACAGATACGCAGTATTTT
TRBJ2-1 once TRBD2 TRBV6-8 CAISGGLAGEGEQFF TGTGCCATCAGTGGGGGACTAGCGGGGGAGGGTGAGCAGTTCTTC